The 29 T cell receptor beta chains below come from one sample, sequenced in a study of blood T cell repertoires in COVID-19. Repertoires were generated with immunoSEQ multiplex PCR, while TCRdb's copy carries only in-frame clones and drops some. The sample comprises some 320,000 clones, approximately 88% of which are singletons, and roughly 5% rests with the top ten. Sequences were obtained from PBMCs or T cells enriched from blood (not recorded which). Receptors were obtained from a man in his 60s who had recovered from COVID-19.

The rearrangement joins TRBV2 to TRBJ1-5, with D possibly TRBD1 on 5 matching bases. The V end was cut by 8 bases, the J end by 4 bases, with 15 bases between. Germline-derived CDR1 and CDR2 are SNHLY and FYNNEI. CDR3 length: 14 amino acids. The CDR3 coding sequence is TGTGCCAGCCGGGGGATGGGAGATAATCAGCCCCAGCATTTT. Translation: CASRGMGDNQPQHF.

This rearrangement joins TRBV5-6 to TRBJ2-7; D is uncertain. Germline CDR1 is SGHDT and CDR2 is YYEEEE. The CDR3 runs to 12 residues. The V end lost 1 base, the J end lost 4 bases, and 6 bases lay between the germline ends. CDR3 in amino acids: CASSLSGYEQYF. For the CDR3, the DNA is TGTGCCAGCAGCTTGTCCGGTTACGAGCAGTACTTC.

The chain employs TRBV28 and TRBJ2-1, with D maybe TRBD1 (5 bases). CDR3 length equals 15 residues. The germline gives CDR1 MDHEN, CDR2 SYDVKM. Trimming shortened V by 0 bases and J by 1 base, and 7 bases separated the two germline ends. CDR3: CASSLWQGSYNEQFF. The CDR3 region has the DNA TGTGCCAGCAGTTTATGGCAGGGTTCCTACAATGAGCAGTTCTTC.

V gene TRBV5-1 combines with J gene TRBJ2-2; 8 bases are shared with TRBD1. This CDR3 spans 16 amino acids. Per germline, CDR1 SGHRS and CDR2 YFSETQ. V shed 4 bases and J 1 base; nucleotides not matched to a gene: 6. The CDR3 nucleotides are TGCGCCAGCAGCCACCCGGACAGGGTGAACACCGGGGAGCTGTTTTTT. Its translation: CASSHPDRVNTGELFF.

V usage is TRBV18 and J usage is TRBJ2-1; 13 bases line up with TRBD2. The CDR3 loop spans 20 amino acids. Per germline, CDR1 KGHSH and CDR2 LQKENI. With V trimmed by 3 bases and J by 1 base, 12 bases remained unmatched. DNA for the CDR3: TGTGCCAGCTCACCTTTTTCCGGGACTAGCGGGACCTCGTCCTACAATGAGCAGTTCTTC. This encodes CASSPFSGTSGTSSYNEQFF.

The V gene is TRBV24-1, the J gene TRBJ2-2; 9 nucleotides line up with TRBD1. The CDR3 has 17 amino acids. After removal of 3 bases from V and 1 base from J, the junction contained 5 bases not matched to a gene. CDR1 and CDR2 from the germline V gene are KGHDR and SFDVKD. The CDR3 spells CATSDTPGQGNTGELFF. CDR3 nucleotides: TGTGCCACCAGTGATACCCCGGGACAGGGGAACACCGGGGAGCTGTTTTTT.

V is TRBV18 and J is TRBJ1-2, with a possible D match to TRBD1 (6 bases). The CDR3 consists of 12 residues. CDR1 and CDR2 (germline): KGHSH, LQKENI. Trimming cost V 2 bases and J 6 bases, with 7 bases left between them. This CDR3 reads CASSPGGNGYTF. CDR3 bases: TGTGCCAGCTCACCAGGGGGCAATGGCTACACCTTC.

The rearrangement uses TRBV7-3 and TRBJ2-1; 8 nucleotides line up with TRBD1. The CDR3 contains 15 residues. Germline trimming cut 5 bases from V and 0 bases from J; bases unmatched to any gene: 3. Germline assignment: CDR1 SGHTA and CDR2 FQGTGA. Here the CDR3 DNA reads TGTGCCAGCAGCCGGGACAGGACCTCCTACAATGAGCAGTTCTTC. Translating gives CASSRDRTSYNEQFF. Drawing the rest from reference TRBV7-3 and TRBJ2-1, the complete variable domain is GAGVSQTPSNKVTEKGKYVELRCDPISGHTALYWYRQSLGQGPEFLIYFQGTGAADDSGLPNDRFFAVRPEGSVSTLKIQRTERGDSAVYLCASSRDRTSYNEQFFGPGTRLTVL.

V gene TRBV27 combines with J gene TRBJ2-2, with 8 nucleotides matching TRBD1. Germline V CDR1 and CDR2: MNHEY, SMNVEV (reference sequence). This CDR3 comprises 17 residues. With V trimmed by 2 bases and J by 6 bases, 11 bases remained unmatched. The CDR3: CASSLNIRQGFAGELFF. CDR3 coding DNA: TGTGCCAGCAGTTTAAATATCCGACAGGGGTTCGCCGGGGAGCTGTTTTTT.

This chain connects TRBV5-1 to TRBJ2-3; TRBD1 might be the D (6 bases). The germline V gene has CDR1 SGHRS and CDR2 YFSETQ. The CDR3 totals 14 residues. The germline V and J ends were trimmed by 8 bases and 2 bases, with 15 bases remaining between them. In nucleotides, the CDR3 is TGCGCCAGTGGGGTCACAGGGAACACAGATACGCAGTATTTT. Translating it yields CASGVTGNTDTQYF. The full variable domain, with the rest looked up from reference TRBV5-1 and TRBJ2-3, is KAGVTQTPRYLIKTRGQQVTLSCSPISGHRSVSWYQQTPGQGLQFLFEYFSETQRNKGNFPGRFSGRQFSNSRSEMNVSTLELGDSALYLCASGVTGNTDTQYFGPGTRLTVL.

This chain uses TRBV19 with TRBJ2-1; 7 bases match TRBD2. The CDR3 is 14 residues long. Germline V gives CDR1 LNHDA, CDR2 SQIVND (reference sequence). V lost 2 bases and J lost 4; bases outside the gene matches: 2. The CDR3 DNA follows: TGTGCCAGTAGTATACGGGAGGTTTACAATGAGCAGTTCTTC. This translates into CASSIREVYNEQFF.

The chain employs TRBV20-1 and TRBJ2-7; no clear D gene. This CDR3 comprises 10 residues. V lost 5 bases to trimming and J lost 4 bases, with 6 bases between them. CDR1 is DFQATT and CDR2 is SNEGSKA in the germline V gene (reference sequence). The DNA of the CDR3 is TGCAGTGCTGCGCTATACGAGCAGTACTTC. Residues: CSAALYEQYF.

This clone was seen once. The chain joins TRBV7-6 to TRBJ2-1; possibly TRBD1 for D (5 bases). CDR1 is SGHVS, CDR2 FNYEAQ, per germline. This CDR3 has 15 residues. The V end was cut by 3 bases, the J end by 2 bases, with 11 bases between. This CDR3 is CASSFSQGPYNEQFF. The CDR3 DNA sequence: TGTGCCAGCAGCTTTTCGCAGGGCCCCTACAATGAGCAGTTCTTC.

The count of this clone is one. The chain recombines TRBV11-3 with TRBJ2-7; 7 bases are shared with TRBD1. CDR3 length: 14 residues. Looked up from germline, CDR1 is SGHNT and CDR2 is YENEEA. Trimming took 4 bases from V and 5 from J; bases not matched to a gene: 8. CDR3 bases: TGTGCCAGCAGCTCCGGGCGACAGGGCCACGAGCAGTACTTC. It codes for CASSSGRQGHEQYF.

CDR3 sequence (DNA): TGTGCCAGCAGTGAAACGGGCAGGGGGTCCTACGAGCAGTACTTC. Its protein product is CASSETGRGSYEQYF. The J gene is TRBJ2-7, the V gene TRBV2; 7 nucleotides align to TRBD1. CDR1 is SNHLY and CDR2 is FYNNEI in the germline V gene. This CDR3 spans 15 amino acids. J gave up 1 base and V 2 bases, and 5 bases lay outside the gene matches.

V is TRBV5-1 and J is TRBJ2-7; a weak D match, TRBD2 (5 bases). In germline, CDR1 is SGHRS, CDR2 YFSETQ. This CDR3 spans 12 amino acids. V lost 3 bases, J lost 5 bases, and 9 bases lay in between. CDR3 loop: CASSSAGDEQYF. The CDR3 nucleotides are TGCGCCAGCAGCTCCGCCGGGGACGAGCAGTACTTC.

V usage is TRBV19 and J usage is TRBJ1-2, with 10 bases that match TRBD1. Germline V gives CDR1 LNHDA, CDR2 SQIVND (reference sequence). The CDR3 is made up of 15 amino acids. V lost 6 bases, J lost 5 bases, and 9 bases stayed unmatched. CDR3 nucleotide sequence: TGTGCCAGTAGCTTAACCGGGACAGGGGATTATGGCTACACCTTC. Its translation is CASSLTGTGDYGYTF.

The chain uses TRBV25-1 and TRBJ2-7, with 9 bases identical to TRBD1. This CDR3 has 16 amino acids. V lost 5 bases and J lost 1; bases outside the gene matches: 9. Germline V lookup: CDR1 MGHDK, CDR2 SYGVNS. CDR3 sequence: CASSTLPGQGSYEQYF. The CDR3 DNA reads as TGTGCCAGCAGTACCCTACCGGGACAGGGATCCTACGAGCAGTACTTC.

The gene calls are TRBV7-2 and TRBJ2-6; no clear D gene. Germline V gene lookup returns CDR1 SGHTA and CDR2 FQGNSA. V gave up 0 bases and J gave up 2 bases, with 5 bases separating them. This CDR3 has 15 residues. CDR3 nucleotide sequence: TGTGCCAGCAGCTTAGCTCAAACTGGGGCCAACGTCCTGACTTTC. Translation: CASSLAQTGANVLTF.

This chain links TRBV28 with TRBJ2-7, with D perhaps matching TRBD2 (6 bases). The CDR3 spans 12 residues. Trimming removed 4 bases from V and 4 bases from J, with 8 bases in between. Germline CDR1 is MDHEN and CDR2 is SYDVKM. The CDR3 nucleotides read TGTGCCAGCAGTTGGGGGAGGTACGAGCAGTACTTC. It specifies CASSWGRYEQYF.

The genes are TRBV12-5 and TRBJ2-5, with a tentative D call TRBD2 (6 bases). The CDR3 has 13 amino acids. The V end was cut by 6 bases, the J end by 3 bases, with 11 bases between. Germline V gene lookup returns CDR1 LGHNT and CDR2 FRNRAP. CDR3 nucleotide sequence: TGTGCTAGTGGGCCCTCGGGGGAAGAGACCCAGTACTTC. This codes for CASGPSGEETQYF.

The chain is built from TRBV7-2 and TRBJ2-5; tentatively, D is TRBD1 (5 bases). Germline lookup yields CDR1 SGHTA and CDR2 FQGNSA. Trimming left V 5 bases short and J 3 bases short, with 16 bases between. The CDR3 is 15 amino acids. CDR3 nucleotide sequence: TGTGCCAGCAGCGTAAAGACCGGACACGAAGAGACCCAGTACTTC. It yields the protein CASSVKTGHEETQYF.

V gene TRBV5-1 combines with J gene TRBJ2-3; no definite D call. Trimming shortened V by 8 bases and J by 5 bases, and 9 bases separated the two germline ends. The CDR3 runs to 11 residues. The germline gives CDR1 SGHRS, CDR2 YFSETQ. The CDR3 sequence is CASELKDTQYF. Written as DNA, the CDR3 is TGCGCCAGTGAGCTAAAAGATACGCAGTATTTT.

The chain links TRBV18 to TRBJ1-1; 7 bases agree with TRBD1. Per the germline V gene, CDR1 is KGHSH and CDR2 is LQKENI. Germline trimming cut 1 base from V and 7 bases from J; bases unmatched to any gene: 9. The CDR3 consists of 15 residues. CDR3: CASSPLSTGLIEAFF. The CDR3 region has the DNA TGTGCCAGCTCACCACTATCGACAGGGCTGATTGAAGCTTTCTTT.

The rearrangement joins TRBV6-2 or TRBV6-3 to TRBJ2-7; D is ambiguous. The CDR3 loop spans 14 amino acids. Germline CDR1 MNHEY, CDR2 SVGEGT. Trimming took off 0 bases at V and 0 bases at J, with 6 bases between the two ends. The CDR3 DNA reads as TGTGCCAGCAGTTACTCGCGGCACTCCTACGAGCAGTACTTC. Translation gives CASSYSRHSYEQYF.

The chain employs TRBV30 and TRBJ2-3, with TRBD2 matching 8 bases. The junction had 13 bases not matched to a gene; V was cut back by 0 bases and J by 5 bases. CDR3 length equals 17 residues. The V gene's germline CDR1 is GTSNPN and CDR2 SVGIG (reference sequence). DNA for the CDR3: TGTGCCTGGAGTGTAGCCCCCCCTGCGGGAGGTCAAGATACGCAGTATTTT. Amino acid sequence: CAWSVAPPAGGQDTQYF.

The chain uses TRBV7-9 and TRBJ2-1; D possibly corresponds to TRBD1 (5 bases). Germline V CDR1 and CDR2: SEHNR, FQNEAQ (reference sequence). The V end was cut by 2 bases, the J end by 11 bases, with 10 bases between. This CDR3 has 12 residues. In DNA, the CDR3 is TGTGCCAGCAGCTTAATTACAGGCAAGCAGTTCTTC. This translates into CASSLITGKQFF.

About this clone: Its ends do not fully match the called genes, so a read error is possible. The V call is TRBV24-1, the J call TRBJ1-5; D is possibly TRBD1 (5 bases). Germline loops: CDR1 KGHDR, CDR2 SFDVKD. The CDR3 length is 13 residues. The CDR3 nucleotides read TGTGCCACCAGCCTCACAGGCAACCAGCCCCAGCATTTT. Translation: CATSLTGNQPQHF.

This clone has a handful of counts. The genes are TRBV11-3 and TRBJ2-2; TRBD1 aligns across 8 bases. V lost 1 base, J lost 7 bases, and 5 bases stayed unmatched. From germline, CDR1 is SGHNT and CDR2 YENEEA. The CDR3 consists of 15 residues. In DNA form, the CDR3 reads TGTGCCAGCAGCTTAGGTCAGGGGGCAATCGGGGAGCTGTTTTTT. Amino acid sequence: CASSLGQGAIGELFF.